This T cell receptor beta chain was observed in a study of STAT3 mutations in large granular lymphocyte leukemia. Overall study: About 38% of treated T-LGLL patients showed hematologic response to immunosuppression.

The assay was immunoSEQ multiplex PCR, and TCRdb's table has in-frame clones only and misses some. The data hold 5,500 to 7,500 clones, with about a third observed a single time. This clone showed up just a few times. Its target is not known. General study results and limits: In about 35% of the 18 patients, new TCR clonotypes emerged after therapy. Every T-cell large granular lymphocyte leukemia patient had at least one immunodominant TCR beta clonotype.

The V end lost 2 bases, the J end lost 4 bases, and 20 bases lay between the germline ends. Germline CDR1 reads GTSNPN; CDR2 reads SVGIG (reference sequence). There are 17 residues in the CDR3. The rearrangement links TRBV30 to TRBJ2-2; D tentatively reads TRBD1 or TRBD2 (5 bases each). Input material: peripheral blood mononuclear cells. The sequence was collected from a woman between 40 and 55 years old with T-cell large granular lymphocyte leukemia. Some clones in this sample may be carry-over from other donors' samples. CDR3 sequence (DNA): TGTGCCTGGAGTCCCCGACAACGATTGAGGGGCACCGGGGAGCTGTTTTTT. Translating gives CAWSPRQRLRGTGELFF.